The rows below give T cell receptor beta chains drawn from one sample of a study of immune evolution from preneoplasia to lung adenocarcinoma. Assay: immunoSEQ multiplex PCR; the TCRdb copy retains only in-frame clones and omits some. The repertoire has roughly 40,000 clones, more than 60% of them found once; the top ten carry roughly 4.7%. The sample comprised FFPE invasive lung adenocarcinoma tissue. The source is a person aged 60 to 70 with lung adenocarcinoma. Both conserved end residues are part of each CDR3. The D gene is left open where the match is weak. Not every row has a clone size; where given, it reads once, few, many or a size class.

J,V,D,size,CDR3,DNA
TRBJ2-2,TRBV7-2,.,.,CASSLAGLSGELFF,TGTGCCAGCAGCTTAGCGGGACTTTCCGGGGAGCTGTTTTTT
TRBJ2-3,TRBV2,.,.,CASSYTDTQYF,TGTGCCAGCAGTTACACAGATACGCAGTATTTT
TRBJ1-1,TRBV18,.,.,CASSPIGLRGENTEAFF,TGTGCCAGCTCACCAATTGGATTGAGGGGAGAGAACACTGAAGCTTTCTTT
TRBJ2-1,TRBV5-1,.,.,CASSAGQNNEQFF,TGCGCCAGCAGCGCGGGACAGAACAATGAGCAGTTCTTC
TRBJ2-3,TRBV5-1,.,.,CASSSAGTDTQYF,TGCGCCAGCAGCTCGGCCGGGACAGATACGCAGTATTTT
TRBJ2-7,TRBV30,TRBD2,.,CAWSVPRGLTSGAYEQYF,TGTGCCTGGAGTGTACCGAGGGGCCTGACTAGCGGAGCTTACGAGCAGTACTTC
TRBJ2-2,TRBV13,TRBD1,once,CASSLEGGNTGELFF,TGTGCCAGCAGCTTAGAAGGGGGCAACACCGGGGAGCTGTTTTTT
TRBJ2-1,TRBV19,.,once,CASRLDQSSYNEQFF,TGTGCCAGTAGACTAGACCAAAGCTCCTACAATGAGCAGTTCTTC
TRBJ1-5,TRBV18,.,.,CASSAGEYQPQHF,TGTGCCAGCTCAGCAGGGGAATATCAGCCCCAGCATTTT
TRBJ1-5,TRBV19,.,few,CASSVPTNQPQHF,TGTGCCAGTAGTGTCCCGACAAATCAGCCCCAGCATTTT
TRBJ1-2,TRBV7-9,.,once,CASSYNRAGYTF,TGTGCCAGCAGCTACAACCGGGCGGGCTACACCTTC
TRBJ2-1,TRBV19,.,once,CASRLDSSLYNEQFF,TGTGCCAGTAGATTGGACAGTTCTCTCTACAATGAGCAGTTCTTC
TRBJ2-7,TRBV11-2,TRBD1,.,CASSFGTAYEQYF,TGTGCCAGCAGCTTCGGGACAGCCTACGAGCAGTACTTC